This record covers a single T cell receptor (beta chain). Its antigen is not yet known. No clone much larger than this one lies a single base away; base qualities are absent. In Seattle, one collaborating source enrolled patients while the infection was active and tracked those patients longitudinally over the course of disease. Collaborating institutions collected whole blood in K2EDTA tubes following their own protocols. For TCRbeta analysis, collaborators shipped samples in one of three forms: frozen whole blood, isolated PBMCs, or DNA extracted from either of those sample types. This record belongs to a study of blood T cell repertoires in COVID-19 (dated by TCRdb to 2018 to 2021). For the study in its entirety: The collaborator samples originated in the United States, Italy and Spain and spanned the acute and convalescent phases of COVID-19. The repertoires were released in a freely available public database intended as a resource for research on the immune response to SARS-CoV-2. Samples came from the ongoing ImmuneRACE study (first 160 participants) plus 1,254 subjects from 6 global collaborators. Deeply sampled blood TCRbeta repertoires from subjects exposed to, actively infected with, or recovered from COVID-19 were included in the dataset. HLA class I and class II types, where available, came from metadata supplied by the sample provider rather than from assay-based typing. The sample metadata nearly always contained a de-identified subject ID, COVID-19 status, age in years and sex. The material from the prospective study consisted of cDNA or gDNA derived from T cells, B-cell-depleted T cells, or PBMCs.

The germline V gene provides CDR1 SGHTA and CDR2 FQGNSA. CDR3 length: 15 amino acids, cysteine to phenylalanine. Left in the record is the CDR3 DNA by itself, 45 bases read in frame from the first base. After removal of 5 bases from V and 6 bases from J, the junction retains 5 bases not matched to a gene. On the study overall, not on this receptor specifically: The amount of clinical and demographic metadata varied by source and participant and was provided uncurated.

TCRbeta CDR3 regions were amplified from genomic DNA by means of the immunoSEQ Assay, a bias-controlled multiplex PCR. The authors processed their data as follows. Within the assay, amplification of reference gene primers was used to estimate how many nucleated cells each sample contained. To quantify the absolute abundance of each unique TCRbeta CDR3 rearrangement, sequence reads were collapsed and filtered. For each sample, productive Simpson clonality was calculated as the square root of Simpson's diversity index over productive rearrangements. Imported from immuneACCESS, the table was reduced by TCRdb to in-frame sequences with V and J called. These copies leave out some clones; in studies compared against another copy, an unresolved V gene accounts for under half, and the cause of the remainder is not known. D and trimming were read from the DNA, whereas the V and J calls and clone size are those reported in that table. This sample lists 200,000 to 300,000 clones; more than 80% were detected once. The biggest ten clones account for approximately 7.5% of the sample.

Recombination linked TRBV7-2 to TRBJ1-6, with 9 central nucleotides matching TRBD1. Sample: peripheral blood. The clonotype originates from a woman of 80 years or more with COVID-19, enrolled during active disease. The DNA reads TGTGCCAGCAGCAGAACAGGGGGCGGTAATTCACCCCTCCACTTT. This encodes CASSRTGGGNSPLHF.